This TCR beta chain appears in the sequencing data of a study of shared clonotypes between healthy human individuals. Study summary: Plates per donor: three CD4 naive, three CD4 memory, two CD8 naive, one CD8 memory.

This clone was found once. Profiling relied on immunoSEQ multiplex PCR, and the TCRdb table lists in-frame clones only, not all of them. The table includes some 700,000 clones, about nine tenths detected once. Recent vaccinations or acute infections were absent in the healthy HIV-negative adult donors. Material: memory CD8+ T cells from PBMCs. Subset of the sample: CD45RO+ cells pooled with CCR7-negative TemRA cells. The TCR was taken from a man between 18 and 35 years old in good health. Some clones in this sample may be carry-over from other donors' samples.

CDR3 sequence (DNA): TGTGCCATCAGCGGACTAGCGGAAAGCTACGCCTACAATGAGCAGTTCTTC. Its protein is CAISGLAESYAYNEQFF. The V call is TRBV10-3, the J call TRBJ2-1; 10 bases are shared with TRBD2. Trimming cost V 6 bases and J 2 bases; bases outside gene matches: 10. CDR3 length: 17 amino acids. Germline V gene lookup returns CDR1 ENHRY and CDR2 SYGVKD.